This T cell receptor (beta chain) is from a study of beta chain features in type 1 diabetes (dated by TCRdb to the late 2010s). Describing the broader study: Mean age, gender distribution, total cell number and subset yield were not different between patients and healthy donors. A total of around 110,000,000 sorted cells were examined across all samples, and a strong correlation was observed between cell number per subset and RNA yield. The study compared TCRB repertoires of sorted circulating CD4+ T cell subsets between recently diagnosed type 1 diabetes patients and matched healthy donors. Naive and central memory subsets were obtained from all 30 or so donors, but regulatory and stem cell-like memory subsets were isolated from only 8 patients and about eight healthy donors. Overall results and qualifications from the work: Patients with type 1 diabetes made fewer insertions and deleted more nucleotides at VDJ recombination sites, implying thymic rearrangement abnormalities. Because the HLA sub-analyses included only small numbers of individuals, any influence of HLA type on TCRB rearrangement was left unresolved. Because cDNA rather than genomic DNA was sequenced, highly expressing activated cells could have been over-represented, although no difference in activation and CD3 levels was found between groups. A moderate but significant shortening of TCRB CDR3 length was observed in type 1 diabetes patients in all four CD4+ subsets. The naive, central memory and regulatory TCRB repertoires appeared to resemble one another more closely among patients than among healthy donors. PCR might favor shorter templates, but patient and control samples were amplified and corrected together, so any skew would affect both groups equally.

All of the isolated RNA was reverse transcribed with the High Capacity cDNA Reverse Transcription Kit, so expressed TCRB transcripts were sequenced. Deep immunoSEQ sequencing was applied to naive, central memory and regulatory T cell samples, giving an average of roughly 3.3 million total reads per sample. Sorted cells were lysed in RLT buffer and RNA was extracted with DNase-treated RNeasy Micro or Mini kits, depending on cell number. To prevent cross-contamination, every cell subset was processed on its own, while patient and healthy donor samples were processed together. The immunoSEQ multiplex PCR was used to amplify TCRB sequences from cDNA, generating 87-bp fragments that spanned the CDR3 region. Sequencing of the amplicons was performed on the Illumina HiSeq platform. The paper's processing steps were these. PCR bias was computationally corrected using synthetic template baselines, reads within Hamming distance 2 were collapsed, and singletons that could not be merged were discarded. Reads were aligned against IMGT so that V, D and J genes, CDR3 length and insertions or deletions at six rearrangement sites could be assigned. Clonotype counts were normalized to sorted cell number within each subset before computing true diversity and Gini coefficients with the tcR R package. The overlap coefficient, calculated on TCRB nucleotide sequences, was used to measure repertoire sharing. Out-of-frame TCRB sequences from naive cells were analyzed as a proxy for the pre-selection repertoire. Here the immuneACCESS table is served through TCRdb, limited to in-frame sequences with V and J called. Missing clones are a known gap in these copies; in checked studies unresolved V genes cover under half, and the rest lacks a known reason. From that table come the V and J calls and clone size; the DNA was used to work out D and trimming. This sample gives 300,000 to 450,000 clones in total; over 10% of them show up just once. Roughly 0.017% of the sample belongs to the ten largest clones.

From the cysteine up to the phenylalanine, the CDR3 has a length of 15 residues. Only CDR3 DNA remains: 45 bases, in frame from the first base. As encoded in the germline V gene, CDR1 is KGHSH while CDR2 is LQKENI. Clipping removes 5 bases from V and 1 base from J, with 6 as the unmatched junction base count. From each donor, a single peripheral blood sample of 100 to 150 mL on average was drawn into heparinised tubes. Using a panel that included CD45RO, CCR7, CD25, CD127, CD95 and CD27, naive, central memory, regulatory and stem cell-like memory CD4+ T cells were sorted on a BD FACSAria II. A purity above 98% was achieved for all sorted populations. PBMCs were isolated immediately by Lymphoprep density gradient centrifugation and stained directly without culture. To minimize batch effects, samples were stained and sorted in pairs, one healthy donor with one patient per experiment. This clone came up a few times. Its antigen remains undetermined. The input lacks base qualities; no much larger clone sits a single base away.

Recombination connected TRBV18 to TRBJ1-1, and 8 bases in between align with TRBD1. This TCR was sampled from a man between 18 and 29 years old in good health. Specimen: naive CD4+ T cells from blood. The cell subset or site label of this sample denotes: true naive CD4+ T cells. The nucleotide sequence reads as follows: TGTGCCAGCTCAACAGGCACAGGGGGGAACACTGAAGCTTTCTTT. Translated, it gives CASSTGTGGNTEAFF.